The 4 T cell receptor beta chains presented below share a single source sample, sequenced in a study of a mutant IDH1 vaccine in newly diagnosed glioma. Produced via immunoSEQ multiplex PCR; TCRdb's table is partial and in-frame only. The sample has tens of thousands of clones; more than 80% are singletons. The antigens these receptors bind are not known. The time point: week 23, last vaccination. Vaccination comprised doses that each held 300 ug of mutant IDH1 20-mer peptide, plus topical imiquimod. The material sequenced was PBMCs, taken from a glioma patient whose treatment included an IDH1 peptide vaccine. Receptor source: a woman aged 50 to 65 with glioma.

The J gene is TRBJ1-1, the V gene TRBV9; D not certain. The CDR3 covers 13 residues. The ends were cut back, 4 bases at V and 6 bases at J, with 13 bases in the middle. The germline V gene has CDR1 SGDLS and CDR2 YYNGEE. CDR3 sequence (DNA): TGTGCCAGCAGCCCAACGCAGCGCTCTGAAGCTTTCTTT. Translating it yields CASSPTQRSEAFF. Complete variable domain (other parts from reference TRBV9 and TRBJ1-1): DSGVTQTPKHLITATGQRVTLRCSPRSGDLSVYWYQQSLDQGLQFLIQYYNGEERAKGNILERFSAQQFPDLHSELNLSSLELGDSALYFCASSPTQRSEAFFGQGTRLTVV.

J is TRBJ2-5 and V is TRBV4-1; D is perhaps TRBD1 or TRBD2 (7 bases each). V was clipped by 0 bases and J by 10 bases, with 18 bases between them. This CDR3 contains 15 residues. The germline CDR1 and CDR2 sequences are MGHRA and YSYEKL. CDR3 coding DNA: TGCGCCAGCAGCCAAGACTGGCAGGGGGGGAGGAACCAGTACTTC. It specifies CASSQDWQGGRNQYF.

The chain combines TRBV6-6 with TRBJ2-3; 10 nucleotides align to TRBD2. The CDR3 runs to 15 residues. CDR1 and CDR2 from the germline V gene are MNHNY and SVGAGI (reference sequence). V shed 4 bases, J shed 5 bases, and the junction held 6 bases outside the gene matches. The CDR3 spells CASSFLAGDRDTQYF. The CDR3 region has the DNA TGTGCCAGCAGTTTCCTAGCGGGAGACAGAGATACGCAGTATTTT.

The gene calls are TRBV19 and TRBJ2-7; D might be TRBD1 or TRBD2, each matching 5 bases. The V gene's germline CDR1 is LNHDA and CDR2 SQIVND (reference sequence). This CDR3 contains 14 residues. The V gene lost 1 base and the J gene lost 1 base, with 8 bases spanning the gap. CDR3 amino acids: CASSIVGGSYEQYF. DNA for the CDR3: TGTGCCAGTAGTATAGTTGGGGGTTCCTACGAGCAGTACTTC. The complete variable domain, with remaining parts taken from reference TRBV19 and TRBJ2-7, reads DGGITQSPKYLFRKEGQNVTLSCEQNLNHDAMYWYRQDPGQGLRLIYYSQIVNDFQKGDIAEGYSVSREKKESFPLTVTSAQKNPTAFYLCASSIVGGSYEQYFGPGTRLTVT.